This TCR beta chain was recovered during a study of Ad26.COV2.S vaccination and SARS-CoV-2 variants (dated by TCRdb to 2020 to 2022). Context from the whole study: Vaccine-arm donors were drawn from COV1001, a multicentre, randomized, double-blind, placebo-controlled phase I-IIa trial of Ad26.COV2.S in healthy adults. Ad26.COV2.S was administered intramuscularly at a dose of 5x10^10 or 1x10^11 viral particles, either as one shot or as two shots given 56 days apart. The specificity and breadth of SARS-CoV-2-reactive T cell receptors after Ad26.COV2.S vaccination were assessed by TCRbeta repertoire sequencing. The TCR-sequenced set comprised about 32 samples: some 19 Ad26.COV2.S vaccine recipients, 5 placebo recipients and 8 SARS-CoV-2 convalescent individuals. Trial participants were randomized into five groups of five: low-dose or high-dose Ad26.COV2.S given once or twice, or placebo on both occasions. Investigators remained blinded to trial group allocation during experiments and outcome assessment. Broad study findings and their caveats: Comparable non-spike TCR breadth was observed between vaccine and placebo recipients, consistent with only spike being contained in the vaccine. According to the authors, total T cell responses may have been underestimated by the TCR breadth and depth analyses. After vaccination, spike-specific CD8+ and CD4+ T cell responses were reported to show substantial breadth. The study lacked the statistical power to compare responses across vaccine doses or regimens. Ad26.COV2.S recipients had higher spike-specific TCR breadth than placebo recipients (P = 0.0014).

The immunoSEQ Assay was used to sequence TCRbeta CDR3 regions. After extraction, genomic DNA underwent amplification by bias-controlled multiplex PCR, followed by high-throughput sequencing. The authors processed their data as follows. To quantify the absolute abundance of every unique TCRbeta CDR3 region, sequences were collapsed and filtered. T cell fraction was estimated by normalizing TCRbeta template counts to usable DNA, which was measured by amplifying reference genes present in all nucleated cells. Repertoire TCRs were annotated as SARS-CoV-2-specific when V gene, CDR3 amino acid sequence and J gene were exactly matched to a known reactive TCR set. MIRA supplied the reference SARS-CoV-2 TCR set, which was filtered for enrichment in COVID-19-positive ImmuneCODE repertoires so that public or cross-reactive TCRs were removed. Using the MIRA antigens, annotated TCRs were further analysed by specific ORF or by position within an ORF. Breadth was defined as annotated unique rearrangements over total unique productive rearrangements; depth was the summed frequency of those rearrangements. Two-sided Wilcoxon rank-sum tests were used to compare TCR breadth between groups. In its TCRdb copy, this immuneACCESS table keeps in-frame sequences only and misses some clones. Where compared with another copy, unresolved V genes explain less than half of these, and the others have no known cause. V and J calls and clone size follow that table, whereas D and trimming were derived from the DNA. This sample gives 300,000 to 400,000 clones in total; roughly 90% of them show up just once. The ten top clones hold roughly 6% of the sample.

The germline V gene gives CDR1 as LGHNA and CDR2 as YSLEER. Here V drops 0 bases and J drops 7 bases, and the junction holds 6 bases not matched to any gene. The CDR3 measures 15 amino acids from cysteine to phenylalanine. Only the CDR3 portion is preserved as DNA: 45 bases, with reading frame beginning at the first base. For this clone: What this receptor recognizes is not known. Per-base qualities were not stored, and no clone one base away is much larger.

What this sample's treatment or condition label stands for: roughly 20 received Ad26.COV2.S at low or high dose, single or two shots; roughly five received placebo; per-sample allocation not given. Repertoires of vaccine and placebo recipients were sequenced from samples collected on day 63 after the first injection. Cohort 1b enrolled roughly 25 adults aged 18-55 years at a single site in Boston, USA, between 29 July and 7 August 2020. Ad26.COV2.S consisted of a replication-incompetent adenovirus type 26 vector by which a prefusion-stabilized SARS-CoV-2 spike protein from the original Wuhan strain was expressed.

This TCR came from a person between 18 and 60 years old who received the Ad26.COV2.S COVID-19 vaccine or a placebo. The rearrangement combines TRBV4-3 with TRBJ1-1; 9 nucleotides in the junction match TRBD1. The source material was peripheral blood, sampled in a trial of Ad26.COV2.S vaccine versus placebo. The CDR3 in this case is CASSQEQGATYEAFF. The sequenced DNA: TGCGCCAGCAGCCAAGAACAGGGGGCAACTTATGAAGCTTTCTTT.